Listed here are 20 T cell receptor beta chains from one sample, sequenced in a study of blood T cell repertoires in COVID-19. Profiling relied on immunoSEQ multiplex PCR, and the TCRdb table lists in-frame clones only, not all of them. Found here are some 120,000 clones, 90% of them singletons; the top ten hold more than 3%. Sample: peripheral blood. Source of these receptors: a middle-aged man with active COVID-19.

The CDR3 sequence: CASSAGGTSGSSTDTQYF. CDR3 DNA: TGTGCCAGCAGCGCGGGGGGGACTAGCGGGTCTAGCACAGATACGCAGTATTTT. The V and J genes are TRBV9 and TRBJ2-3; 12 nucleotides align to TRBD2. The CDR3 runs to 18 residues. CDR1 SGDLS and CDR2 YYNGEE come from the germline V gene. Trimming took 3 bases from V and 0 from J; bases not matched to a gene: 8.

The rearrangement joins TRBV9 to TRBJ2-2; TRBD2 agrees at 9 bases. Germline CDR1 reads SGDLS; CDR2 reads YYNGEE. The junction had 8 bases not matched to a gene; V was cut back by 5 bases and J by 0 bases. CDR3 length: 17 amino acids. The CDR3 sequence: CASSGFSGGPNTGELFF. The DNA for the CDR3 is TGTGCCAGCAGTGGATTTAGCGGGGGACCGAACACCGGGGAGCTGTTTTTT. The variable domain in full, with the rest retrieved from reference TRBV9 and TRBJ2-2, is DSGVTQTPKHLITATGQRVTLRCSPRSGDLSVYWYQQSLDQGLQFLIQYYNGEERAKGNILERFSAQQFPDLHSELNLSSLELGDSALYFCASSGFSGGPNTGELFFGEGSRLTVL.

This clone has a handful of counts. V and J are TRBV7-2 and TRBJ1-5; 7 nucleotides align to TRBD1. V was pared by 6 bases and J by 4 bases, with 3 bases of the junction left unmatched. This CDR3 has 13 amino acids. Germline CDR1 is SGHTA and CDR2 is FQGNSA. The CDR3 region has the DNA TGTGCCAGCAGACGGGACAGAAATCAGCCCCAGCATTTT. Its translation: CASRRDRNQPQHF.

V and J are TRBV3-1 (or the pseudogene TRBV3-2) and TRBJ1-1; D ambiguous. The germline V and J ends were trimmed by 1 base and 0 bases, with 9 bases remaining between them. Germline loops: CDR1 LGHDT, CDR2 YNNKEL (reference sequence). The CDR3 spans 15 residues. The CDR3 reads CASSQAQVLNTEAFF. The CDR3 DNA reads as TGTGCCAGCAGCCAAGCGCAGGTCCTGAACACTGAAGCTTTCTTT.

The chain employs TRBV6-6 and TRBJ2-3; D may be TRBD1 (6 bases). Germline V gives CDR1 MNHNY, CDR2 SVGAGI (reference sequence). The CDR3 is made up of 13 amino acids. V was trimmed by 7 bases and J by 3 bases, leaving 11 bases between them. CDR3 protein: CASTGQQTDTQYF. The CDR3 nucleotides are TGTGCCAGCACCGGACAGCAGACAGATACGCAGTATTTT.

The genes are TRBV3-1 (or the pseudogene TRBV3-2) and TRBJ1-1, with a weak D call TRBD1 (5 bases). Trimming pared 1 base from V and 6 bases from J, leaving 12 bases between. Germline CDR1 and CDR2: LGHDT and YNNKEL (reference sequence). This CDR3 comprises 14 residues. The CDR3 region has the DNA TGTGCCAGCAGCCAAGCTGAGGGGAGGGCTGAAGCTTTCTTT. Protein product: CASSQAEGRAEAFF.

Comment on this clone: The junction does not match germline at one end; this may be a read error. V and J are TRBV28 and TRBJ2-5; tentative D call: TRBD1 (6 bases). The CDR3 covers 14 residues. Germline assignment: CDR1 MDHEN and CDR2 SYDVKM. This CDR3 is CASRRPTSRIEGDF. CDR3 bases: TGTGCCAGCAGACGGCCAACCAGCAGGATCGAGGGGGACTTC.

The gene calls are TRBV19 and TRBJ1-3, with TRBD1 matching over 8 bases. Per the germline V gene, CDR1 is LNHDA and CDR2 is SQIVND (reference sequence). The V segment lost 2 bases and the J segment 1 base; nucleotides outside the gene matches: 1. CDR3 length: 15 residues. Here the CDR3 reads CASSIRTGSGNTIYF. In DNA, the CDR3 is TGTGCCAGTAGTATAAGGACAGGGTCTGGAAACACCATATATTTT.

This chain joins TRBV6-5 and TRBJ2-7; 10 nucleotides align to TRBD2. This CDR3 comprises 16 residues. The ends lost 2 bases at V and 7 bases at J; junction bases unmatched: 11. Germline CDR1 is MNHEY and CDR2 is SVGAGI. The CDR3 region has the DNA TGTGCCAGCAGTTACCCCGGACTAGCGGAGGGGGATGAGCAGTACGTC. This translates into CASSYPGLAEGDEQYV.

The chain uses TRBV5-1 and TRBJ2-3; TRBD2 agrees at 9 bases. CDR3 size: 15 residues. Germline lookup yields CDR1 SGHRS and CDR2 YFSETQ. With 2 bases clipped from V and 3 bases from J, the junction kept 4 bases outside the gene matches. The DNA for the CDR3 is TGCGCCAGCAGCTTTAGCGGGAGACCGACAGATACGCAGTATTTT. Amino acid sequence: CASSFSGRPTDTQYF.

The V and J genes are TRBV11-2 and TRBJ2-1, with 11 positions matching TRBD2. In germline, CDR1 is SGHAT, CDR2 FQNNGV. This CDR3 has 17 amino acids. Losses at the gene ends were 0 bases for V and 0 bases for J; bases not matched to a gene: 1. The CDR3 bases are TGTGCCAGCAGCTTAGAAACTAGCGGGAGCTCCTACAATGAGCAGTTCTTC. It is translated as CASSLETSGSSYNEQFF.

The chain carries TRBV7-9 and TRBJ2-3, with 14 bases matching TRBD2. CDR3 length equals 18 residues. Germline CDR1 reads SEHNR; CDR2 reads FQNEAQ (reference sequence). V shed 5 bases and J 1 base; nucleotides not matched to a gene: 8. The CDR3 is CASSPGLAGGPRTDTQYF. The CDR3, as DNA: TGTGCCAGCAGCCCAGGACTAGCGGGGGGCCCCCGCACAGATACGCAGTATTTT.

This clone was counted once. V gene TRBV6-5 combines with J gene TRBJ1-2, with D possibly being TRBD1 (5 bases). Germline CDR1 is MNHEY and CDR2 is SVGAGI. V lost 2 bases, J lost 14 bases, and 24 bases lay in between. The CDR3 is 15 residues long. CDR3: CASSYEGTAPTLSTF. The DNA for the CDR3 is TGTGCCAGCAGTTACGAGGGGACTGCGCCTACTCTCAGTACCTTC.

The rearrangement joins TRBV11-2 to TRBJ2-7; D may be TRBD1 (6 bases). Germline lookup yields CDR1 SGHAT and CDR2 FQNNGV. Trimming removed 5 bases from V and 3 bases from J, with 14 bases in between. This CDR3 is 14 amino acids long. As DNA, the CDR3 is TGTGCCAGCAGCATGGACAGCAGATACTACGAGCAGTACGTC. As protein: CASSMDSRYYEQYV.

This chain links TRBV5-1 with TRBJ2-7; D possibly corresponds to TRBD1 (6 bases). The CDR3 covers 15 residues. V shed 4 bases and J shed 3 bases, with 17 bases lying between them. Germline values: CDR1 SGHRS, CDR2 YFSETQ. CDR3 nucleotide sequence: TGCGCCAGCAGCCGGGACGGACAGCTCCTCTACGAGCAGTACTTC. Translation gives CASSRDGQLLYEQYF. Filled out from reference TRBV5-1 and TRBJ2-7, the complete variable domain reads KAGVTQTPRYLIKTRGQQVTLSCSPISGHRSVSWYQQTPGQGLQFLFEYFSETQRNKGNFPGRFSGRQFSNSRSEMNVSTLELGDSALYLCASSRDGQLLYEQYFGPGTRLTVT.

The chain uses TRBV16 and TRBJ1-4, with TRBD1 as a possible D gene (6 bases). There are 14 residues in the CDR3. The germline gives CDR1 KGHSY, CDR2 FQNENV. Between the trimmed V and J ends, which lost 6 bases and 3 bases, there was a span of 11 bases. CDR3 in amino acids: CASRYRVSNEKLFF. CDR3 nucleotide sequence: TGTGCCAGCAGATACAGGGTGTCTAATGAAAAACTGTTTTTT.

The V and J genes are TRBV4-1 and TRBJ1-2; D gene uncertain. The V end was cut by 1 base, the J end by 0 bases, with 15 bases between. Germline V gives CDR1 MGHRA, CDR2 YSYEKL. The CDR3 runs to 17 residues. The CDR3 coding sequence is TGCGCCAGCAGCCAAGTCTATCAGGCCAGAACTAACTATGGCTACACCTTC. It translates to CASSQVYQARTNYGYTF.

This sequence joins TRBV6-5 and TRBJ1-5, with TRBD1 matching 7 bases. Germline CDR1 MNHEY, CDR2 SVGAGI. J was trimmed by 3 bases and V by 5 bases; bases with no gene match: 7. This CDR3 has 15 amino acids. The CDR3, as DNA: TGTGCCAGCAGTACCGGACAGGCTTACAATCAGCCCCAGCATTTT. It specifies CASSTGQAYNQPQHF.

This clone was recorded once. The rearrangement joins TRBV15 to TRBJ1-5; 9 nucleotides line up with TRBD1. Trimming removed 5 bases from V and 6 bases from J; junction bases left unmatched: 8. CDR1 is LNHNV and CDR2 is YYDKDF in the germline V gene (reference sequence). The CDR3 runs to 15 residues. CDR3 loop: CATSGPGQGIQPQHF. The CDR3 DNA sequence: TGTGCCACCAGCGGGCCGGGACAGGGAATTCAGCCCCAGCATTTT.

The chain recombines TRBV6-5 with TRBJ2-1; no definite D call. CDR1 is MNHEY and CDR2 is SVGAGI in the germline V gene. Trimming stripped 2 bases from V and 8 bases from J, with 19 bases between. The CDR3 runs 16 residues. CDR3 amino acids: CASSYPSMQSPDEQFF. In DNA form, the CDR3 reads TGTGCCAGCAGTTACCCAAGTATGCAATCCCCAGATGAGCAGTTCTTC.